Each of the 11 T cell receptor beta chains below was sequenced from the same sample in a study of control samples from healthy donors and cancer patients. Profiled with immunoSEQ multiplex PCR; TCRdb holds only in-frame clones, not every one. This sample yields 100,000 to 120,000 clones, of which roughly 80% are seen a single time; approximately 13% belongs to the top ten. Sequencing used blood. Receptors were obtained from a woman aged 50 to 60 in good health.

The rearrangement joins TRBV27 to TRBJ2-1; D remains ambiguous. The CDR3 totals 18 residues. Germline CDR1 and CDR2: MNHEY and SMNVEV (reference sequence). Trimming removed 1 base from V and 7 bases from J, with 23 bases in between. This CDR3 is CASSLYFLTLTRENEQFF. DNA of the CDR3: TGTGCCAGCAGTTTATACTTCCTAACACTTACCAGAGAAAATGAGCAGTTCTTC.

The chain carries TRBV30 and TRBJ2-3; TRBD2 aligns across 13 bases. Germline V gives CDR1 GTSNPN, CDR2 SVGIG (reference sequence). The CDR3 covers 17 residues. Trimming cost V 4 bases and J 4 bases; bases outside gene matches: 11. The CDR3 bases are TGTGCCTGGAACTCTAGACGGACTAGCGGGAGTGCAGATACGCAGTATTTT. It codes for CAWNSRRTSGSADTQYF.

This clone has more than one count but fewer than ten. CDR3 protein: CASSHLPSGGPHTGELFF. The DNA for the CDR3 is TGCGCCAGCAGCCACCTCCCTAGTGGGGGGCCGCACACCGGGGAGCTGTTTTTT. The J gene is TRBJ2-2, the V gene TRBV4-1; D possibly matches TRBD1 or TRBD2 (6 bases each). Per germline, CDR1 MGHRA and CDR2 YSYEKL. The CDR3 runs to 18 residues. The V gene lost 3 bases and the J gene lost 3 bases, with 20 bases spanning the gap.

The rearrangement joins TRBV9 to TRBJ1-5; D not certain. This CDR3 has 15 amino acids. Germline V CDR1 and CDR2: SGDLS, YYNGEE. V was trimmed by 1 base and J by 3 bases, leaving 11 bases between them. CDR3 region: CASSVHDGFNQPQHF. The CDR3 DNA sequence: TGTGCCAGCAGCGTACATGACGGATTCAATCAGCCCCAGCATTTT.

V gene TRBV7-2 combines with J gene TRBJ1-2; D uncertain. The CDR3 spans 14 residues. V lost 5 bases and J 4 bases, leaving 14 bases between the germline ends. Germline V gene data show CDR1 as SGHTA and CDR2 as FQGNSA. The CDR3 sequence is CASSKITAAYGYTF. Written as DNA, the CDR3 is TGTGCCAGCAGCAAAATTACTGCCGCCTATGGCTACACCTTC.

This chain links TRBV7-9 with TRBJ1-1; tentatively, D is TRBD1 (5 bases). Trimming removed 5 bases at V and 0 bases at J, with 13 bases between. Germline lookup yields CDR1 SEHNR and CDR2 FQNEAQ (reference sequence). The length of the CDR3 is 15 residues. The CDR3 region is CASSTSGTVNTEAFF. As DNA, the CDR3 is TGTGCCAGCAGCACTTCCGGGACGGTGAACACTGAAGCTTTCTTT.

The chain joins TRBV3-1 (or the pseudogene TRBV3-2) to TRBJ2-1, with 7 bases matching TRBD2. Germline lookup yields CDR1 LGHDT and CDR2 YNNKEL (reference sequence). The CDR3 loop spans 17 amino acids. V lost 2 bases and J lost 0; bases outside the gene matches: 7. CDR3 in amino acids: CASSQFSSGSSYNEQFF. CDR3 DNA: TGTGCCAGCAGCCAATTTTCTAGCGGAAGCTCCTACAATGAGCAGTTCTTC.

The chain has TRBV7-8 and TRBJ2-2; the D call may be TRBD1 or TRBD2 (5 bases each). This CDR3 comprises 17 residues. Germline-derived CDR1 and CDR2 are SGHVS and FQNEAQ. The V end lost 6 bases, the J end lost 4 bases, and 21 bases lay between the germline ends. CDR3 in amino acids: CASSLFLREGSTGELFF. The CDR3 DNA follows: TGTGCCAGCAGTCTCTTCCTCAGAGAGGGGTCCACCGGGGAGCTGTTTTTT.

The rearrangement links TRBV12-5 to TRBJ1-1; 8 bases match TRBD1. Germline CDR1 LGHNT, CDR2 FRNRAP. J gave up 1 base and V 2 bases, and 12 bases lay outside the gene matches. There are 18 residues in the CDR3. CDR3 in amino acids: CASGLTPGQANRNTEAFF. CDR3 DNA: TGTGCTAGTGGTTTGACACCGGGACAGGCCAATAGGAACACTGAAGCTTTCTTT.

The table lists this clone with many counts. This chain joins TRBV7-6 and TRBJ1-3; tentatively, D is TRBD1 (6 bases). This CDR3 has 16 amino acids. Germline assignment: CDR1 SGHVS and CDR2 FNYEAQ. V lost 0 bases, J lost 3 bases, and 12 bases lay in between. For the CDR3, the DNA is TGTGCCAGCAGCTTAGCCGGGGGGCCGAGTGGAAACACCATATATTTT. Translated, it gives CASSLAGGPSGNTIYF.

This clone was detected only once. The chain carries TRBV21-1 and TRBJ2-5; TRBD1, the table's D call, lacks a check against the DNA. TRBV21-1 is flagged as a pseudogene. The CDR3 has 17 residues. CDR3 loop: CASSPHSGQAGVKTQYF. In DNA form, the CDR3 reads TGTGCCAGCAGCCCGCACTCCGGACAGGCCGGGGTGAAGACCCAGTACTTC.